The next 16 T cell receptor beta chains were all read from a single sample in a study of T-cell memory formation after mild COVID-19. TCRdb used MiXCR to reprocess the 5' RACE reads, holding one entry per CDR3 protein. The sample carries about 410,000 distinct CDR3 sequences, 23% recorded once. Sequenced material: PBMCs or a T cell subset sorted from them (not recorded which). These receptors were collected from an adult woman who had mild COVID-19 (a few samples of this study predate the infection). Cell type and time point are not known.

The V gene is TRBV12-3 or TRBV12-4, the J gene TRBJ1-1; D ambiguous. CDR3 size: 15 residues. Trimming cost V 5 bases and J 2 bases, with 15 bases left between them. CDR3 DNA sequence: TGTGCCAGCAGTCCCTCCCCTTGGCACAACACTGAAGCTTTCTTT. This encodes CASSPSPWHNTEAFF.

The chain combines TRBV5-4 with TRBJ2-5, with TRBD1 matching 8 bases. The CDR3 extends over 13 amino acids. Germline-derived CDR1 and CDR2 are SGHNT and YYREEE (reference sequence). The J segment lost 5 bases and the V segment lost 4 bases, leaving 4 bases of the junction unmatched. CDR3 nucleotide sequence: TGTGCCAGCAGCCTCAGGGGGCATGAGACCCAGTACTTC. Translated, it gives CASSLRGHETQYF. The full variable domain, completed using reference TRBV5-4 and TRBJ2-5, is ETGVTQSPTHLIKTRGQQVTLRCSSQSGHNTVSWYQQALGQGPQFIFQYYREEENGRGNFPPRFSGLQFPNYSSELNVNALELDDSALYLCASSLRGHETQYFGPGTRLLVL.

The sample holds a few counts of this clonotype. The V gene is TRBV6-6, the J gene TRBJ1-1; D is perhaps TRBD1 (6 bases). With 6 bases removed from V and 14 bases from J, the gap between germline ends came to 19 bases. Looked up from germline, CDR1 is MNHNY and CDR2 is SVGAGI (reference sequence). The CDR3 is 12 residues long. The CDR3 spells CASRALRDTSFF. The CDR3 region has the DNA TGTGCCAGCAGGGCGCTTAGGGACACTTCGTTCTTT.

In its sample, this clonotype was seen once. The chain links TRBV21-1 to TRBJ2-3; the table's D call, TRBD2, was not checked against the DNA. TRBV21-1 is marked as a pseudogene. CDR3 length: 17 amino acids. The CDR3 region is CASSKSYQREVRHTQYF. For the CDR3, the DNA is TGTGCCAGCAGCAAGTCTTATCAGCGGGAGGTCCGTCATACGCAGTATTTT.

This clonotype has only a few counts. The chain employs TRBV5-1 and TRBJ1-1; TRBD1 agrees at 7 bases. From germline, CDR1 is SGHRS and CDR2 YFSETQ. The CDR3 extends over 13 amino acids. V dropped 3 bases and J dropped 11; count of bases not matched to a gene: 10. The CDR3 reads CASSSGTEKNAFF. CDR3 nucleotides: TGCGCCAGCAGCTCCGGGACAGAAAAGAACGCTTTCTTT. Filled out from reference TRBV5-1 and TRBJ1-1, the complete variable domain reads KAGVTQTPRYLIKTRGQQVTLSCSPISGHRSVSWYQQTPGQGLQFLFEYFSETQRNKGNFPGRFSGRQFSNSRSEMNVSTLELGDSALYLCASSSGTEKNAFFGQGTRLTVV.

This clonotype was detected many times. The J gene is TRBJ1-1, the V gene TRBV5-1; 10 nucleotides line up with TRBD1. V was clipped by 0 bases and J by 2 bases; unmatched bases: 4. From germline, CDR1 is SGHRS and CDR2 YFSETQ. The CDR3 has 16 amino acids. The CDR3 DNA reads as TGCGCCAGCAGCTTGGCCGGGACAGGGGTTAACACTGAAGCTTTCTTT. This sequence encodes CASSLAGTGVNTEAFF.

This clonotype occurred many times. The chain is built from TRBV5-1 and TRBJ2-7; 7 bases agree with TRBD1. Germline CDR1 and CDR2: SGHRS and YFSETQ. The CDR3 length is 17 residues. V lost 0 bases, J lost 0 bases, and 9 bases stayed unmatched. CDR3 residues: CASSLEGWGQNSYEQYF. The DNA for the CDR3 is TGCGCCAGCAGCTTGGAGGGGTGGGGACAGAACTCCTACGAGCAGTACTTC. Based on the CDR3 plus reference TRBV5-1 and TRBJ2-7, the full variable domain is KAGVTQTPRYLIKTRGQQVTLSCSPISGHRSVSWYQQTPGQGLQFLFEYFSETQRNKGNFPGRFSGRQFSNSRSEMNVSTLELGDSALYLCASSLEGWGQNSYEQYFGPGTRLTVT.

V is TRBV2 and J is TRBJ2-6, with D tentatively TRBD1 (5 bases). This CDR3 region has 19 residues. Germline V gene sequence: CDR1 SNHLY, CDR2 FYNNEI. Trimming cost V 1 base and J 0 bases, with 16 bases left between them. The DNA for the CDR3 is TGTGCCAGCAGTGAAGTCGGGCAGGGTTTCATCTCTGGGGCCAACGTCCTGACTTTC. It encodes CASSEVGQGFISGANVLTF.

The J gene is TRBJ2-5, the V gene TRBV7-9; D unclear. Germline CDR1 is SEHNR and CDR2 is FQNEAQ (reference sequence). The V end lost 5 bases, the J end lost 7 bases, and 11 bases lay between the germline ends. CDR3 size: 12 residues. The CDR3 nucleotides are TGTGCCAGCAGCCATCCCCCATCGACCCAGTACTTC. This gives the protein CASSHPPSTQYF.

The chain's CDR3 is CASSILRGRPMNTEAFF. The CDR3 DNA reads TGTGCCAGTAGTATACTACGCGGCAGACCCATGAACACTGAAGCTTTCTTT. The chain has TRBV19 and TRBJ1-1; D uncertain. The germline V and J ends were trimmed by 2 bases and 0 bases, with 16 bases remaining between them. The CDR3 runs to 17 residues. Germline V CDR1 and CDR2: LNHDA, SQIVND (reference sequence).

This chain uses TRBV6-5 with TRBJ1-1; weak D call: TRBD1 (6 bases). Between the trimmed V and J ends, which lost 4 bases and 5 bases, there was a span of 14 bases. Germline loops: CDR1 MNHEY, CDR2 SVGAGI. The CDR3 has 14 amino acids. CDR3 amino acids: CASSSEGVGTEAFF. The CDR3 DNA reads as TGTGCCAGCAGTTCTGAGGGGGTAGGGACTGAAGCTTTCTTT.

CDR3 coding DNA: TGCGCCAGCAGCCTGGGGACAGGGGGCTTAGATACGCAGTATTTT. It is translated as CASSLGTGGLDTQYF. The V gene is TRBV4-3, the J gene TRBJ2-3, with 12 bases identical to TRBD1. The V segment lost 4 bases and the J segment 5 bases; nucleotides outside the gene matches: 4. In germline, CDR1 is LGHNA, CDR2 YSLEER. This CDR3 region has 15 residues.

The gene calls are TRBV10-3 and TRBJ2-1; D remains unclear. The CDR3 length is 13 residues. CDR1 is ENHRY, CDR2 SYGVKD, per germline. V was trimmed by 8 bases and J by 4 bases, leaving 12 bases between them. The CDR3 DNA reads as TGTGCCATCGGCCCAGGTGTGTACAATGAGCAGTTCTTC. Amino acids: CAIGPGVYNEQFF.

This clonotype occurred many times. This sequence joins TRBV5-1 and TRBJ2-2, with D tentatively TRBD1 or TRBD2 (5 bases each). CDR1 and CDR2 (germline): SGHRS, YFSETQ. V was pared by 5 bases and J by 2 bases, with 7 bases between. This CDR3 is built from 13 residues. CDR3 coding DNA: TGCGCCAGCAGTGGGGGAAACACCGGGGAGCTGTTTTTT. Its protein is CASSGGNTGELFF.

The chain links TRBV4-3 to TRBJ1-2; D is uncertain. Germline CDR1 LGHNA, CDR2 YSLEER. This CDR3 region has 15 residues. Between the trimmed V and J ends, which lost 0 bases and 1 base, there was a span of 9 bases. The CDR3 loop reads CASSQDFSDNYGYTF. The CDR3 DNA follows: TGCGCCAGCAGCCAAGATTTCTCAGATAACTATGGCTACACCTTC.

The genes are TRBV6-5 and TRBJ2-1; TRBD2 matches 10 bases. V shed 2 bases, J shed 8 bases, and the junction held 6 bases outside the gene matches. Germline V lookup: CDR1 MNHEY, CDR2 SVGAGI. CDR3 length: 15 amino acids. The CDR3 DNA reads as TGTGCCAGCAGTTACCGCCTAGCGGGAGAGGATGAGCAGTTCTTC. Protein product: CASSYRLAGEDEQFF.